This T cell receptor beta chain was obtained from a study of liver allograft versus peripheral blood T cells. Study-level background: The study compared liver allograft T cell receptor repertoires against peripheral blood repertoires of liver transplant recipients. Findings of the study overall: Reports indicated that T cell receptor repertoires inside liver allografts differed from those in peripheral blood.

MiXCR, run by TCRdb on the reads, gives a single entry per CDR3 protein. Of about 2,600 distinct CDR3 sequences in the sample, approximately 19% were seen once. About this clonotype: Its antigen is currently unknown.

The CDR3 runs 11 residues. Germline loops: CDR1 GTSNPN, CDR2 SVGIG (reference sequence). Trimming took 6 bases from V and 4 from J, leaving 9 bases between them. The TCR was taken from a human patient who had a liver transplant. Part of the T cell pool may stem from the graft donor. J is TRBJ1-2 and V is TRBV30; D is unclear. The CDR3 coding sequence is TGTGCCTGCAGTAACTTCTATGGCTACACCTTC. The encoded protein is CACSNFYGYTF.